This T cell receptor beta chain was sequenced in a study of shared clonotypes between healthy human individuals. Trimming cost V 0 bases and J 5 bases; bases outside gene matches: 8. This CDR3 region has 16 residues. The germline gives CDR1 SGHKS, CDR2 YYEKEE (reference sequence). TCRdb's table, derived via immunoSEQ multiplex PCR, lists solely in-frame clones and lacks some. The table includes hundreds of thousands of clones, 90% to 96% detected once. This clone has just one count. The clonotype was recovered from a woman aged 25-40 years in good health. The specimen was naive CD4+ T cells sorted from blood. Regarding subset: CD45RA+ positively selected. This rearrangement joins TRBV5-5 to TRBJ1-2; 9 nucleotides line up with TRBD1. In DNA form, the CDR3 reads TGTGCCAGCAGCTTGGCGGGACAGGGACTGGGGTATGGCTACACCTTC. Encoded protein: CASSLAGQGLGYGYTF.